This T cell receptor (beta chain) was documented in a study of CD8 T cells in ankylosing spondylitis. The CDR3 runs to 13 residues. Trimming cost V 1 base and J 5 bases, with 7 bases left between them. CDR1 and CDR2 from the germline V gene are SGHTA and FQGNSA. A remark on this clonotype: Antigen unknown.

Findings of the study overall: A TCR beta motif of under 10 highly homologous variants appeared characteristic of ankylosing spondylitis blood.

A single record per CDR3 protein comes from TCRdb applying MiXCR to the 5' RACE reads. The table lists 800,000 to 900,000 distinct CDR3 sequences, 10% to 15% of them singletons. The chain uses TRBV7-2 and TRBJ2-3; D gene uncertain. This receptor was taken from a male donor with ankylosing spondylitis. Sequencing was performed on blood, either unsorted or a sorted T cell fraction (not recorded which). CDR3 nucleotide sequence: TGTGCCAGCAGCTTAGTCTGGATAGATACGCAGTATTTT. Its protein is CASSLVWIDTQYF.